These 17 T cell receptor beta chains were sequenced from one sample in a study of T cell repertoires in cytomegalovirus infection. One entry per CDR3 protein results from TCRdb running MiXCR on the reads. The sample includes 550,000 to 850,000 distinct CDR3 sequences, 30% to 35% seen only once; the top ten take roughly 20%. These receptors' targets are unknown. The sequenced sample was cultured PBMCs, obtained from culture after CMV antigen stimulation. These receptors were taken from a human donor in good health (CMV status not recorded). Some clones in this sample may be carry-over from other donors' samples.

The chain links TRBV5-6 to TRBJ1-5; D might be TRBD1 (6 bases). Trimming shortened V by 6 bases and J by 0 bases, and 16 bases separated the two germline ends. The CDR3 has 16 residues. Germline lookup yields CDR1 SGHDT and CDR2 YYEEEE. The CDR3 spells CASTSLGGSSNQPQHF. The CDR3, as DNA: TGTGCCAGCACCTCTCTAGGGGGGAGTAGCAATCAGCCCCAGCATTTT.

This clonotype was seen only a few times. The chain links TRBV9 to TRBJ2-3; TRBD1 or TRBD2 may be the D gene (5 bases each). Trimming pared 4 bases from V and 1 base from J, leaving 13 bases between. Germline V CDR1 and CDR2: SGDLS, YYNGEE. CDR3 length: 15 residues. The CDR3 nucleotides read TGTGCCAGCAGCTCCAGAGGGGATGGCACAGATACGCAGTATTTT. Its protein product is CASSSRGDGTDTQYF.

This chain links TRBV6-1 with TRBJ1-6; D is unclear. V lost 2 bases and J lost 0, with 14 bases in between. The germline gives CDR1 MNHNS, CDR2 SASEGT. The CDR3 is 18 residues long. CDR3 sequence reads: CASSENKAASSYNSPLHF. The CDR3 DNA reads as TGTGCCAGCAGTGAAAATAAGGCAGCAAGCTCCTATAATTCACCCCTCCACTTT.

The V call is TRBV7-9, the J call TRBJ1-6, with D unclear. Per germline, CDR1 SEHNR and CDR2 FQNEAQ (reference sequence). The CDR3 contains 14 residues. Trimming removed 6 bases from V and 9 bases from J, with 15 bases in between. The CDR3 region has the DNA TGTGCCAGCAGATTCGACATAGTGGGTTCACCCCTCCACTTT. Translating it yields CASRFDIVGSPLHF.

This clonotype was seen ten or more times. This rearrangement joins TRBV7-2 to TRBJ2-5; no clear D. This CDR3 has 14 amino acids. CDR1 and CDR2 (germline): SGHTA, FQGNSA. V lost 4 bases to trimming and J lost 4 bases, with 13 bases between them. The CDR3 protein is CASSSTRVGETQYF. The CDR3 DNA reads TGTGCCAGCAGCTCTACAAGGGTGGGAGAGACCCAGTACTTC.

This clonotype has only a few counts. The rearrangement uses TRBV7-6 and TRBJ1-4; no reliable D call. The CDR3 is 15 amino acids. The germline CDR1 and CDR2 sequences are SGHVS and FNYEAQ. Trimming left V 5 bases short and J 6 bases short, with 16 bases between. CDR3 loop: CASSRLWASDEKLFF. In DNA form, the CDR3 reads TGTGCCAGCAGCCGATTGTGGGCGTCAGATGAAAAACTGTTTTTT.

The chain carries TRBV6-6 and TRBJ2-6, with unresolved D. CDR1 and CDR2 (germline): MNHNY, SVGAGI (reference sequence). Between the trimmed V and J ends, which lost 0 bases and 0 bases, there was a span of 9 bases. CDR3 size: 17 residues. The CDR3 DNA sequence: TGTGCCAGCAGTTACTCGCACGGAAACTCTGGGGCCAACGTCCTGACTTTC. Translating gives CASSYSHGNSGANVLTF.

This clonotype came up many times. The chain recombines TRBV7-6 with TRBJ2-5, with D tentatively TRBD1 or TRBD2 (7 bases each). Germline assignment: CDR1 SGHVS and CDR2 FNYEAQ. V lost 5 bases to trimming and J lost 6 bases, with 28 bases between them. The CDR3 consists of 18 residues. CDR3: CASSQGGLVADGTKTQYF. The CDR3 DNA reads TGTGCCAGCAGCCAGGGGGGGTTAGTAGCGGACGGCACGAAGACCCAGTACTTC.

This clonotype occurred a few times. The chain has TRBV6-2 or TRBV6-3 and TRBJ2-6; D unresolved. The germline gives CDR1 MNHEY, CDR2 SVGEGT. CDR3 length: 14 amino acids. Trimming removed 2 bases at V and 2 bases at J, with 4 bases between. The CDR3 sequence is CASSYPPGANVLTF. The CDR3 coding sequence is TGTGCCAGCAGTTACCCCCCTGGGGCCAACGTCCTGACTTTC.

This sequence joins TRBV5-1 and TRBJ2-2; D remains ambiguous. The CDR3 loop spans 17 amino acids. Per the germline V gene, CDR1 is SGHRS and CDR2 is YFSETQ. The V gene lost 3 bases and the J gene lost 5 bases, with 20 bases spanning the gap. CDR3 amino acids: CASSSRMGFSRTGELFF. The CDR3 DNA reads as TGCGCCAGCAGCTCCCGAATGGGCTTTTCTCGAACCGGGGAGCTGTTTTTT.

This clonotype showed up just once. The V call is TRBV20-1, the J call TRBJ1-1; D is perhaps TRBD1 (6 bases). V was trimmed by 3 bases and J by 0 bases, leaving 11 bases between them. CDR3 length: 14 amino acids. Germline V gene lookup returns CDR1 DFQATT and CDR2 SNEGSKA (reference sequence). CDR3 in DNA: TGCAGTGCTAGGGACAGACCCATGAACACTGAAGCTTTCTTT. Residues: CSARDRPMNTEAFF.

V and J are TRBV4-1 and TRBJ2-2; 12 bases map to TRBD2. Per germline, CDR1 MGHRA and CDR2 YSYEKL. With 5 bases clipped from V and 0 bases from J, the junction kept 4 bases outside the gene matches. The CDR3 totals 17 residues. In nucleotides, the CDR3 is TGCGCCAGCAGCAAAGGACTAGCGGGACCGAACACCGGGGAGCTGTTTTTT. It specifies CASSKGLAGPNTGELFF.

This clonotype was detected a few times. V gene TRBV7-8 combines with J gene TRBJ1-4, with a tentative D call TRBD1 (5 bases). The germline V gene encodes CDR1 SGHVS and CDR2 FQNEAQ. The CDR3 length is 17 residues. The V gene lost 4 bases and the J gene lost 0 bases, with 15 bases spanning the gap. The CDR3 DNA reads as TGTGCCAGCAGCTGGTGGGGGTACGGAGCAACTAATGAAAAACTGTTTTTT. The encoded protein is CASSWWGYGATNEKLFF.

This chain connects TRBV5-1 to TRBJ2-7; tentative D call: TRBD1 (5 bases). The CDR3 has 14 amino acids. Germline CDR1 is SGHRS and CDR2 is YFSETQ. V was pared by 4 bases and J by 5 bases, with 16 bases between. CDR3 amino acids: CASSDSTFTHEQYF. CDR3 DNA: TGCGCCAGCAGCGACAGCACCTTCACCCACGAGCAGTACTTC.

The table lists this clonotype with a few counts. The CDR3 spells CASSKTAQGRNEQFF. The CDR3 nucleotides read TGTGCCAGCAGCAAGACGGCCCAGGGTAGGAATGAGCAGTTCTTC. V and J are TRBV5-6 and TRBJ2-1; a possible D gene is TRBD1 (5 bases). The CDR3 length is 15 residues. Trimming took off 4 bases at V and 7 bases at J, with 18 bases between the two ends. Germline assignment: CDR1 SGHDT and CDR2 YYEEEE.

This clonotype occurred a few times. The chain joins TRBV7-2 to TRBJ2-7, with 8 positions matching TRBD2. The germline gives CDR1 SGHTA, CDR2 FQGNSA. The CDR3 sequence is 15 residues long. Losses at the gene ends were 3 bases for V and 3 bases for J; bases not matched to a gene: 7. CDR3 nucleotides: TGTGCCAGCAGCTTGATTACGGGGGGGCGCTACGAGCAGTACTTC. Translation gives CASSLITGGRYEQYF.

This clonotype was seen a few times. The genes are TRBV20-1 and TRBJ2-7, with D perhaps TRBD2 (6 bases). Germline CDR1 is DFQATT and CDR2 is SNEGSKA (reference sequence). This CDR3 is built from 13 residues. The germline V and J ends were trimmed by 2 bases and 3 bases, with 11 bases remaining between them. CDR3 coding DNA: TGCAGTGCTAGATTCGGGGGTTTCTACGAGCAGTACTTC. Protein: CSARFGGFYEQYF.